This T cell receptor (beta chain) appears in the sequencing data of a study of cytomegalovirus exposure and HLA in healthy donors. Looking at the study overall: A subsequent analysis stated that the roughly 130 validation repertoires were run on the same platform as the approximately 610 first-cohort repertoires.

Data came from immunoSEQ multiplex PCR; TCRdb stores just in-frame clones and leaves some out. This sample has 100,000 to 150,000 clones, with about 88% found just once. This CDR3 contains 15 residues. CDR1 SGHRS and CDR2 YFSETQ come from the germline V gene. J was trimmed by 9 bases and V by 4 bases; bases with no gene match: 12. The sequence was obtained from a woman aged 18-29 years in good health and CMV-seronegative. The V gene is TRBV5-1, the J gene TRBJ2-1; 8 bases map to TRBD2. Sequencing input: PBMCs. CDR3 coding DNA: TGCGCCAGCAGCGAGGGGACTAGTACCGCCCGTGAGCAGTTCTTC. Residues: CASSEGTSTAREQFF.